The 8 T cell receptor beta chains listed next were all sequenced from one sample in a study of shared T cell receptors in the human thymus (dated by TCRdb to about 2021). Libraries came from the immunoSEQ multiplex PCR assay. TCRdb limited this immuneACCESS table to in-frame rearrangements with V and J called. A share of clones is missing; checked studies link under half to unresolved V genes, and the rest is unexplained. The sample table lists about 660,000 clones, more than 70% of them with a count of one. The ten largest clones capture 0.0094% of the sample. The data also belong to a second study, concerning human thymus T cells.

Sequenced material: thymocytes. Receptor source: a boy younger than two with a congenital heart defect. Donor details come from another sample of the same person, matched by shared clones.

This clone was observed once. The V and J genes are TRBV28 and TRBJ2-2; D gene uncertain. There are 11 residues in the CDR3. Germline-derived CDR1 and CDR2 are MDHEN and SYDVKM. Trimming cost V 4 bases and J 7 bases, with 4 bases left between them. The CDR3 sequence: CASSYIGELFF. As DNA, the CDR3 is TGTGCCAGCAGTTATATCGGGGAGCTGTTTTTT.

J is TRBJ2-1 and V is TRBV4-3; 8 bases are shared with TRBD1. This CDR3 is 15 amino acids long. V was clipped by 3 bases and J by 5 bases; unmatched bases: 6. Germline V gene data show CDR1 as LGHNA and CDR2 as YSLEER. CDR3 residues: CASSHPGTGHNEQFF. As DNA, the CDR3 is TGCGCCAGCAGCCATCCCGGGACAGGCCACAATGAGCAGTTCTTC.

The chain recombines TRBV12-5 with TRBJ2-1, with D perhaps matching TRBD2 (5 bases). Germline CDR1 and CDR2: LGHNT and FRNRAP. The V gene lost 2 bases and the J gene lost 8 bases, with 10 bases spanning the gap. The CDR3 runs 13 residues. The CDR3 DNA is TGTGCTAGTGGTTTGTCGAGGGTCGATGAGCAGTTCTTC. Its translation is CASGLSRVDEQFF.

The rearrangement links TRBV7-9 to TRBJ1-1; possibly TRBD1 for D (5 bases). Germline loops: CDR1 SEHNR, CDR2 FQNEAQ (reference sequence). The CDR3 loop spans 13 amino acids. V was shortened by 5 bases and J by 3 bases, with 10 bases between the two germline ends. CDR3 sequence reads: CASSHGHYTEAFF. For the CDR3, the DNA is TGTGCCAGCAGCCATGGACACTACACTGAAGCTTTCTTT.

The chain couples TRBV28 to TRBJ1-1; 9 nucleotides line up with TRBD1. CDR1 MDHEN and CDR2 SYDVKM come from the germline V gene. This CDR3 contains 16 residues. Germline trimming cut 4 bases from V and 0 bases from J; bases unmatched to any gene: 6. The CDR3 is CASSSLRTGVNTEAFF. In DNA form, the CDR3 reads TGTGCCAGCAGTTCCCTCAGGACAGGGGTGAACACTGAAGCTTTCTTT.

The gene calls are TRBV10-1 and TRBJ2-7; 10 bases agree with TRBD1. The V gene end was trimmed by 4 bases and the J gene end by 2 bases; junction bases not matched to a gene: 8. CDR3 size: 16 residues. Germline lookup yields CDR1 WNHNN and CDR2 SYGVQD (reference sequence). This chain's CDR3 is CASSGQGQGFTYEQYF. As DNA, the CDR3 is TGCGCCAGCAGTGGGCAGGGACAGGGGTTTACCTACGAGCAGTACTTC.

This clone was seen only once. V is TRBV12-2 and J is TRBJ1-4; TRBD1 is the table's D call and was not checked against the DNA. TRBV12-2 is noted as a pseudogene. This CDR3 is built from 18 residues. This CDR3 is CASRLGRDRESTNEKLFF. The CDR3 DNA reads TGTGCAAGTCGCTTAGGGAGGGACAGGGAGTCAACTAATGAAAAACTGTTTTTT.

This chain uses TRBV6-6 with TRBJ1-6, with TRBD1 matching over 7 bases. The V and J ends lost 5 bases and 0 bases, in that order; junction bases with no gene match: 4. CDR3 length: 16 amino acids. CDR1 is MNHNY and CDR2 is SVGAGI in the germline V gene (reference sequence). The CDR3 DNA sequence: TGTGCCAGCAGTCTATGGGACAGCTCCTATAATTCACCCCTCCACTTT. Translated: CASSLWDSSYNSPLHF.